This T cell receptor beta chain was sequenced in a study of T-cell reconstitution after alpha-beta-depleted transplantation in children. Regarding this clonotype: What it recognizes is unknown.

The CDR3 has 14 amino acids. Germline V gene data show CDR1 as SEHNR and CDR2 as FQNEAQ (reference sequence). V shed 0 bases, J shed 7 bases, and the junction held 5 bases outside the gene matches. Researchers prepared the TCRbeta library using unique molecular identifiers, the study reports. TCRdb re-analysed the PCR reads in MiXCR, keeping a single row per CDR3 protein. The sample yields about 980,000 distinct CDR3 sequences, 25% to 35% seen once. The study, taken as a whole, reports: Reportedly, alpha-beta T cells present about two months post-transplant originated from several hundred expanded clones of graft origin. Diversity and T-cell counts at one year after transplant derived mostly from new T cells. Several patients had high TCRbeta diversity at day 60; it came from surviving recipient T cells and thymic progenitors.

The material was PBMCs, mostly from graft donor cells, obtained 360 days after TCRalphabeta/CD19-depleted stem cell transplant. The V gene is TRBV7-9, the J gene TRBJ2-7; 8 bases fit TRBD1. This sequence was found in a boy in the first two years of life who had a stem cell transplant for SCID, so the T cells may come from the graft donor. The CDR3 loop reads CASSLAVTGEEQYF. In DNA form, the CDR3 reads TGTGCCAGCAGCTTAGCGGTGACAGGGGAAGAGCAGTACTTC.